This T cell receptor beta chain emerged from a study of blood T cells in healthy people across ages. This clonotype showed up just a few times. Its specificity is not known. Study outcomes and limitations: More naive CD4+ cells and higher diversity were found in long-lived than in aged donors. The study lacked donor CMV status, which possibly confounded expanded clonotype changes.

V was pared by 3 bases and J by 2 bases, with 5 bases of the junction left unmatched. Germline loops: CDR1 LGHNA, CDR2 YNFKEQ. CDR3 length equals 18 residues. A J-beta primer mix and a sample-barcoded 5' primer were used in a second PCR of about 7 to 11 cycles. Every sample returned 2.5 million or more CDR3-containing paired-end reads. Each CDR3 protein is one row after TCRdb ran MiXCR on the 5' RACE reads. Counted here are under 1,000,000 distinct CDR3 sequences, roughly 35% occurring once; the ten biggest clones make up 10% to 15%. This receptor was taken from a man aged 18 to 30 in good health. The specimen was blood. The genes are TRBV4-2 and TRBJ2-1, with 15 bases identical to TRBD2. Here the CDR3 reads CASSHIGTSGGPYNEQFF. CDR3 DNA: TGTGCCAGCAGCCATATAGGGACTAGCGGGGGGCCCTACAATGAGCAGTTCTTC.